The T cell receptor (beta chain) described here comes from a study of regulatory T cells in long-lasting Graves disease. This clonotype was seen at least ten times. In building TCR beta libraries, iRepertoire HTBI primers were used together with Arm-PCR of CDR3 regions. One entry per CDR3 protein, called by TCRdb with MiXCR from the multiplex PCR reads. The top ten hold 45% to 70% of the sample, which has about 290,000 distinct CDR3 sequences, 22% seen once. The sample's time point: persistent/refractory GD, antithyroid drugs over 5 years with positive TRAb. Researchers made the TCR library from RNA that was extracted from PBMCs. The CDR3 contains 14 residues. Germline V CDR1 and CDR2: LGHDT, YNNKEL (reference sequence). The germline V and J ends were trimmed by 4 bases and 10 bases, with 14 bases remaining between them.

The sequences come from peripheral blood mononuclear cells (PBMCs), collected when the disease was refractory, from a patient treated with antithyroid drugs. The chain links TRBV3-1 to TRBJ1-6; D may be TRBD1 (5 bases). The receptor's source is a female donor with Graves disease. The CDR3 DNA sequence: TGTGCCAGCAGCCTCCAGGACCGGGGGTCACCCCTCCACTTT. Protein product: CASSLQDRGSPLHF.